One sample yielded the 32 T cell receptor beta chains listed below, sequenced in a study of early T cells in non-severe SARS-CoV-2 infection. TCRdb passed the 5' RACE reads through MiXCR, listing each CDR3 protein once. The sample consists of around 65,000 distinct CDR3 sequences, 10% to 15% of them appearing once. The sample in question was whole blood, obtained at baseline. All receptors come from an adult who was a healthcare worker with PCR-confirmed SARS-CoV-2 infection or an uninfected control (not recorded which).

The chain joins TRBV3-1 to TRBJ2-2, with 14 bases identical to TRBD2. With V trimmed by 1 base and J by 2 bases, 3 bases remained unmatched. The CDR3 length is 18 residues. Per the germline V gene, CDR1 is LGHDT and CDR2 is YNNKEL (reference sequence). As DNA, the CDR3 is TGTGCCAGCAGCCAAGGGGGACTAGCGGGAGTAAACACCGGGGAGCTGTTTTTT. Translated, it gives CASSQGGLAGVNTGELFF.

The table lists this clonotype with a few counts. The V gene is TRBV19, the J gene TRBJ2-2; maybe TRBD2 (6 bases). V lost 7 bases and J lost 6, with 12 bases in between. Germline V gives CDR1 LNHDA, CDR2 SQIVND (reference sequence). CDR3 length equals 13 residues. CDR3 DNA: TGTGCCAGTACGGGGGAAGTCGCCGGGGAGCTGTTTTTT. Its translation: CASTGEVAGELFF.

This clonotype showed up many times. The V and J genes are TRBV9 and TRBJ2-7; possibly TRBD1 or TRBD2 for D (5 bases each). Trimming stripped 3 bases from V and 0 bases from J, with 10 bases between. The CDR3 is 14 residues long. Per the germline V gene, CDR1 is SGDLS and CDR2 is YYNGEE. CDR3 DNA sequence: TGTGCCAGCAGCGCCTGGGACGCCTCCTACGAGCAGTACTTC. It codes for CASSAWDASYEQYF.

The chain combines TRBV2 with TRBJ1-1; D not resolved. The CDR3 sequence is 14 residues long. V was cut by 5 bases and J by 0 bases, with 10 bases left in between. Germline CDR1 is SNHLY and CDR2 is FYNNEI. CDR3 protein: CASSFGGMNTEAFF. In DNA form, the CDR3 reads TGTGCCAGCAGTTTCGGAGGGATGAACACTGAAGCTTTCTTT.

This clonotype was seen at least ten times. V usage is TRBV5-4 and J usage is TRBJ2-2; D is unresolved. Germline CDR1 and CDR2: SGHNT and YYREEE (reference sequence). V dropped 4 bases and J dropped 4 bases, with 11 bases sitting between them. CDR3 length: 14 residues. The CDR3 DNA reads TGTGCCAGCAGCGTAATGCTCGGCACCGGGGAGCTGTTTTTT. This gives the protein CASSVMLGTGELFF. The variable domain in full, completed from reference TRBV5-4 and TRBJ2-2, reads ETGVTQSPTHLIKTRGQQVTLRCSSQSGHNTVSWYQQALGQGPQFIFQYYREEENGRGNFPPRFSGLQFPNYSSELNVNALELDDSALYLCASSVMLGTGELFFGEGSRLTVL.

This clonotype was seen a handful of times. J is TRBJ2-1 and V is TRBV5-4, with 8 bases aligning to TRBD1. V was clipped by 4 bases and J by 1 base; unmatched bases: 7. This CDR3 is 16 amino acids long. Germline V gene sequence: CDR1 SGHNT, CDR2 YYREEE (reference sequence). CDR3 in amino acids: CASSPGQGQSYNEQFF. In DNA form, the CDR3 reads TGTGCCAGCAGCCCCGGACAGGGACAGTCCTACAATGAGCAGTTCTTC. The whole variable domain, remainder taken from reference TRBV5-4 and TRBJ2-1, is ETGVTQSPTHLIKTRGQQVTLRCSSQSGHNTVSWYQQALGQGPQFIFQYYREEENGRGNFPPRFSGLQFPNYSSELNVNALELDDSALYLCASSPGQGQSYNEQFFGPGTRLTVL.

The sample holds a few counts of this clonotype. Here the CDR3 reads CASSVQGDLNTEAFF. The DNA of the CDR3 is TGTGCCAGCAGCGTACAGGGCGATTTGAACACTGAAGCTTTCTTT. The V call is TRBV9, the J call TRBJ1-1; the D gene is possibly TRBD1 (5 bases). The CDR3 length is 15 residues. CDR1 is SGDLS, CDR2 YYNGEE, per germline. V lost 1 base and J lost 0, with 10 bases in between.

This clonotype was detected ten times or more. The chain joins TRBV2 to TRBJ1-1, with D perhaps matching TRBD1 (6 bases). This CDR3 spans 12 amino acids. Germline-derived CDR1 and CDR2 are SNHLY and FYNNEI. The V gene lost 4 bases and the J gene lost 5 bases, with 8 bases spanning the gap. Written as DNA, the CDR3 is TGTGCCAGCAGTGGGGGGCCAACTGAAGCTTTCTTT. Translation gives CASSGGPTEAFF.

This clonotype was seen only a few times. The gene calls are TRBV19 and TRBJ1-5, with a tentative D call TRBD1 (6 bases). This CDR3 has 14 residues. Germline CDR1 LNHDA, CDR2 SQIVND (reference sequence). Trimming left V 8 bases short and J 0 bases short, with 11 bases between. In DNA form, the CDR3 reads TGTGCCAGTCAAGACAGGATTAGCAATCAGCCCCAGCATTTT. Translating it yields CASQDRISNQPQHF.

The chain uses TRBV6-2 or TRBV6-3 and TRBJ2-2, with D uncertain. CDR3 size: 13 residues. Trimming took 5 bases from V and 3 from J, leaving 7 bases between them. Germline loops: CDR1 MNHEY, CDR2 SVGEGT. This CDR3 reads CASSPTDTGELFF. In DNA form, the CDR3 reads TGTGCCAGCAGTCCCACGGACACCGGGGAGCTGTTTTTT.

This chain joins TRBV28 and TRBJ2-1; tentatively, D is TRBD1 (6 bases). This CDR3 contains 18 residues. Germline V gene data show CDR1 as MDHEN and CDR2 as SYDVKM. The V and J ends lost 5 bases and 0 bases respectively, with 20 bases between them. CDR3 protein: CASSPPGRLDSSYNEQFF. The CDR3 coding sequence is TGTGCCAGCAGTCCCCCGGGCAGGTTGGACAGCTCCTACAATGAGCAGTTCTTC.

This clonotype was counted many times. V gene TRBV9 combines with J gene TRBJ2-1; 7 positions match TRBD2. Germline CDR1 reads SGDLS; CDR2 reads YYNGEE. The CDR3 is made up of 15 amino acids. V lost 2 bases and J lost 1; bases outside the gene matches: 3. CDR3 bases: TGTGCCAGCAGCGTCCTAGCGGAGTCCTACAATGAGCAGTTCTTC. Residues: CASSVLAESYNEQFF.

This sequence joins TRBV24-1 and TRBJ1-2; 8 nucleotides align to TRBD1. Losses at the gene ends were 4 bases for V and 0 bases for J; bases not matched to a gene: 9. The CDR3 has 17 residues. Germline V gene sequence: CDR1 KGHDR, CDR2 SFDVKD. CDR3 in amino acids: CATSEGGTGVANYGYTF. For the CDR3, the DNA is TGTGCCACCAGTGAGGGGGGGACAGGAGTAGCTAACTATGGCTACACCTTC.

By sample fraction, this clonotype is medium-sized (0.01 to 0.1%). This chain uses TRBV12-3 or TRBV12-4 with TRBJ1-1, with D possibly being TRBD1 (5 bases). V was shortened by 5 bases and J by 5 bases, with 15 bases between the two germline ends. This CDR3 has 14 residues. The CDR3 is CASSPQHGGTEAFF. CDR3 nucleotides: TGTGCCAGCAGTCCCCAACACGGGGGGACTGAAGCTTTCTTT.

The rearrangement links TRBV27 to TRBJ1-1, with a tentative D call TRBD1 (6 bases). Germline V gives CDR1 MNHEY, CDR2 SMNVEV (reference sequence). The ends were cut back, 0 bases at V and 4 bases at J, with 9 bases in the middle. The CDR3 contains 14 residues. The DNA of the CDR3 is TGTGCCAGCAGTTTATCGGACAGCTTCACTGAAGCTTTCTTT. This encodes CASSLSDSFTEAFF.

This clonotype was seen a few times. The chain has TRBV3-1 and TRBJ2-1; 11 bases are a match to TRBD2. CDR3 length: 16 amino acids. The ends lost 4 bases at V and 4 bases at J; junction bases unmatched: 6. The germline CDR1 and CDR2 sequences are LGHDT and YNNKEL (reference sequence). Written as DNA, the CDR3 is TGTGCCAGCAGCCCAGCTGTAGCGGGAGGGTACAATGAGCAGTTCTTC. This translates into CASSPAVAGGYNEQFF.

In this sample, this clonotype turned up a few times. This chain connects TRBV6-2 or TRBV6-3 to TRBJ2-6, with D unresolved. Trimming shortened V by 2 bases and J by 0 bases, and 17 bases separated the two germline ends. This CDR3 region has 19 residues. CDR1 MNHEY and CDR2 SVGEGT come from the germline V gene. The CDR3 region is CASSYPTKGRSSGANVLTF. In nucleotides, the CDR3 is TGTGCCAGCAGTTACCCTACAAAAGGACGGAGCTCTGGGGCCAACGTCCTGACTTTC.

This clonotype has just a few counts. This rearrangement joins TRBV7-2 to TRBJ2-7; the match to TRBD2 covers 8 bases. Germline V CDR1 and CDR2: SGHTA, FQGNSA. This CDR3 is built from 17 residues. The junction had 11 bases not matched to a gene; V was cut back by 0 bases and J by 4 bases. The CDR3 region is CASSLAHSGILMYEQYF. In DNA form, the CDR3 reads TGTGCCAGCAGCTTAGCCCATAGCGGGATCCTTATGTACGAGCAGTACTTC.

The chain couples TRBV10-3 to TRBJ2-3; 8 bases agree with TRBD2. This CDR3 is 16 amino acids long. The junction had 8 bases not matched to a gene; V was cut back by 4 bases and J by 2 bases. Germline CDR1 reads ENHRY; CDR2 reads SYGVKD. This CDR3 is CAISGQAGASTDTQYF. The CDR3 region has the DNA TGTGCCATCAGTGGTCAAGCGGGGGCCTCCACAGATACGCAGTATTTT.

Ten or more counts support this clonotype. The rearrangement links TRBV5-1 to TRBJ2-2; D uncertain. Trimming pared 4 bases from V and 4 bases from J, leaving 11 bases between. The CDR3 has 14 residues. Germline-derived CDR1 and CDR2 are SGHRS and YFSETQ. In DNA, the CDR3 is TGCGCCAGCAGCACGTCTGGTTCCACCGGGGAGCTGTTTTTT. This encodes CASSTSGSTGELFF.

This chain joins TRBV7-2 and TRBJ2-2, with unresolved D. This CDR3 spans 12 amino acids. Deletions cut 3 bases from V and 4 bases from J, with 3 bases between. The germline V gene encodes CDR1 SGHTA and CDR2 FQGNSA. This chain's CDR3 is CASSFITGELFF. The CDR3 bases are TGTGCCAGCAGCTTCATCACCGGGGAGCTGTTTTTT. Complete variable domain (other parts from reference TRBV7-2 and TRBJ2-2): GAGVSQSPSNKVTEKGKDVELRCDPISGHTALYWYRQSLGQGLEFLIYFQGNSAPDKSGLPSDRFSAERTGGSVSTLTIQRTQQEDSAVYLCASSFITGELFFGEGSRLTVL.

The sample holds a few counts of this clonotype. The chain employs TRBV12-5 and TRBJ2-7; D unclear. The CDR3 loop spans 13 amino acids. The germline V gene encodes CDR1 LGHNT and CDR2 FRNRAP. V lost 2 bases to trimming and J lost 7 bases, with 12 bases between them. The CDR3, as DNA: TGTGCTAGTGGTTTGCTCGGTAGGAAAGAGCAGTACTTC. Translating it yields CASGLLGRKEQYF.

This clonotype has only a few counts. This rearrangement joins TRBV24-1 to TRBJ2-7; D assignment may be TRBD1 or TRBD2 (5 bases each). Trimming took off 4 bases at V and 9 bases at J, with 18 bases between the two ends. This CDR3 is 14 amino acids long. In germline, CDR1 is KGHDR, CDR2 SFDVKD. The CDR3 DNA follows: TGTGCCACCAGTGAACGAGGGACCCTGGACGGGCAGTACTTC. This codes for CATSERGTLDGQYF.

The table lists this clonotype with a few counts. The chain joins TRBV20-1 to TRBJ1-3; no clear D. CDR1 and CDR2 from the germline V gene are DFQATT and SNEGSKA (reference sequence). The CDR3 runs 17 residues. V lost 0 bases, J lost 2 bases, and 17 bases lay in between. This CDR3 reads CSARDDAWGRAGNTIYF. In DNA form, the CDR3 reads TGCAGTGCTAGAGATGACGCGTGGGGTAGGGCTGGAAACACCATATATTTT.

This clonotype has more than one count but fewer than ten. The chain carries TRBV18 and TRBJ2-1; 7 bases agree with TRBD1. This CDR3 contains 14 residues. Losses at the gene ends were 4 bases for V and 5 bases for J; bases not matched to a gene: 5. Per the germline V gene, CDR1 is KGHSH and CDR2 is LQKENI. The CDR3 loop is CASSRDRRDNEQFF. The CDR3 bases are TGTGCCAGCTCACGGGACAGAAGAGACAATGAGCAGTTCTTC.

The gene calls are TRBV28 and TRBJ2-1, with D perhaps matching TRBD1 or TRBD2 (6 bases each). The CDR3 contains 16 residues. The V gene lost 7 bases and the J gene lost 3 bases, with 19 bases spanning the gap. Germline-derived CDR1 and CDR2 are MDHEN and SYDVKM. The CDR3 region has the DNA TGTGCCAGCACACCCCCGAGGGGGGCGAACTACAATGAGCAGTTCTTC. This codes for CASTPPRGANYNEQFF.

This clonotype was recorded at least ten times. The chain couples TRBV29-1 to TRBJ2-7; the D gene is possibly TRBD2 (5 bases). Trimming took off 5 bases at V and 7 bases at J, with 18 bases between the two ends. The germline CDR1 and CDR2 sequences are SQVTM and ANQGSEA. This CDR3 has 13 amino acids. Written as DNA, the CDR3 is TGCAGCGTTTCGGGCGCTGAGGGATGGGAGCAGTACTTC. It codes for CSVSGAEGWEQYF.

This clonotype was observed many times. The chain combines TRBV2 with TRBJ1-6; TRBD1 agrees at 7 bases. Per the germline V gene, CDR1 is SNHLY and CDR2 is FYNNEI. The J segment lost 10 bases and the V segment lost 3 bases, leaving 6 bases of the junction unmatched. The CDR3 contains 14 residues. CDR3 nucleotides: TGTGCCAGCAGTGACCGGACAGGATTCTCACCCCTCCACTTT. Residues: CASSDRTGFSPLHF. Full variable domain (remainder filled in from reference TRBV2 and TRBJ1-6): EPEVTQTPSHQVTQMGQEVILRCVPISNHLYFYWYRQILGQKVEFLVSFYNNEISEKSEIFDDQFSVERPDGSNFTLKIRSTKLEDSAMYFCASSDRTGFSPLHFGNGTRLTVT.

The chain couples TRBV6-5 to TRBJ2-7; D is ambiguous. The CDR3 spans 15 residues. Trimming stripped 0 bases from V and 0 bases from J, with 9 bases between. Germline CDR1 and CDR2: MNHEY and SVGAGI. CDR3 sequence: CASSYSGGFSYEQYF. Written as DNA, the CDR3 is TGTGCCAGCAGTTACTCCGGCGGATTCTCCTACGAGCAGTACTTC.

This clonotype has more than one count but fewer than ten. The chain couples TRBV5-1 to TRBJ2-2; D gene uncertain. This CDR3 is built from 13 residues. V dropped 3 bases and J dropped 6 bases, with 9 bases sitting between them. Germline loops: CDR1 SGHRS, CDR2 YFSETQ. CDR3 amino acids: CASSSPIPGELFF. The CDR3 nucleotides are TGCGCCAGCAGCTCGCCCATACCCGGGGAGCTGTTTTTT.

V gene TRBV25-1 combines with J gene TRBJ2-7, with TRBD2 matching 7 bases. The J segment lost 3 bases and the V segment lost 6 bases, leaving 5 bases of the junction unmatched. The length of the CDR3 is 13 residues. Germline CDR1 is MGHDK and CDR2 is SYGVNS. CDR3 sequence (DNA): TGTGCCAGCAGATCGGGAGGTATCTACGAGCAGTACTTC. This sequence encodes CASRSGGIYEQYF.

This clonotype has only a few counts. For the CDR3, the DNA is TGCAGTGCTAGCGGTTTCATAGACATCCAAGAGACCCAGTACTTC. Translating gives CSASGFIDIQETQYF. The chain is built from TRBV20-1 and TRBJ2-5; D gene unclear. CDR1 is DFQATT, CDR2 SNEGSKA, per germline (reference sequence). This CDR3 is 15 amino acids long. V was cut by 3 bases and J by 1 base, with 15 bases left in between.